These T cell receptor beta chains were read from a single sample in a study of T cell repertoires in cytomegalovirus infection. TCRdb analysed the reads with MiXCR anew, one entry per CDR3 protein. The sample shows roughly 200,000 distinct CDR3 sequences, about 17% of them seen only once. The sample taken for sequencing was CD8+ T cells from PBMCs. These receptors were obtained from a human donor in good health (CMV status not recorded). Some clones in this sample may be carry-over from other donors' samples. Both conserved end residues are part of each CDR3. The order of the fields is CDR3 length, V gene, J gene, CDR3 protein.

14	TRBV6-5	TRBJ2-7	CASSYSDSSREQYF
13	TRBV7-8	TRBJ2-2	CASKTGSTGELFF
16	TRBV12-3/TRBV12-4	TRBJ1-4	CASSPAGQATSEKLFF
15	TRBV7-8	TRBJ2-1	CASSPTGGTYNEQFF
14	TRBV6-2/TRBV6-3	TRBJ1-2	CASSYSLSDYGYTF
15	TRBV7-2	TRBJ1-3	CASSYRGTAGNTIYF
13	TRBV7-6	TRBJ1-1	CASSRSRSTEAFF
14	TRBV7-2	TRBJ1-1	CASSIKMDRTEAFF
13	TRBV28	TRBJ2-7	CASSSRRVYEQYF
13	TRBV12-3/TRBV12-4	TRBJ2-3	CASTRGGTDTQYF
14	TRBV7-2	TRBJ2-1	CASSFAGGWDEQFF
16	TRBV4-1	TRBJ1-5	CASSQVPGGSNQPQHF
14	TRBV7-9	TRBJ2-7	CASRTQGSAYEQYF
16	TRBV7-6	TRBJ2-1	CASSLGDTYSYNEQFF